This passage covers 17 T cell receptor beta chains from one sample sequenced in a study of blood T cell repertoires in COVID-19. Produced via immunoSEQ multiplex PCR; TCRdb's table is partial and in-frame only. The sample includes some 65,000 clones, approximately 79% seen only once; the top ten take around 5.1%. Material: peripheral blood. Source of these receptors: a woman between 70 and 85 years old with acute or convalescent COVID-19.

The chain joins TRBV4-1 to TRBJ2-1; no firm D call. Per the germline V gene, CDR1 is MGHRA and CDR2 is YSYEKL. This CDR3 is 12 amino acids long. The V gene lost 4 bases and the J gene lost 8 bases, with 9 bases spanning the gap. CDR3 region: CASSPTVDEQFF. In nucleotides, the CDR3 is TGCGCCAGCAGCCCTACGGTGGATGAGCAGTTCTTC.

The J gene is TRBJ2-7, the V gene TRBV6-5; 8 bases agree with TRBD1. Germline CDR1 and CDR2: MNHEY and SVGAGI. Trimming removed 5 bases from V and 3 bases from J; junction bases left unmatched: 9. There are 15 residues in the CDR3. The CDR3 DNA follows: TGTGCCAGCAGTCTATATCCGGGACAGGACTACGAGCAGTACTTC. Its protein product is CASSLYPGQDYEQYF.

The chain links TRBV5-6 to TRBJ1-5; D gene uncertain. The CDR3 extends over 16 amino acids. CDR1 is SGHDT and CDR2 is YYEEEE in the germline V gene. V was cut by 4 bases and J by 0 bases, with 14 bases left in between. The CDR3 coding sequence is TGTGCCAGCAGCGCCCAGGAGGGTTATAGCAATCAGCCCCAGCATTTT. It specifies CASSAQEGYSNQPQHF.

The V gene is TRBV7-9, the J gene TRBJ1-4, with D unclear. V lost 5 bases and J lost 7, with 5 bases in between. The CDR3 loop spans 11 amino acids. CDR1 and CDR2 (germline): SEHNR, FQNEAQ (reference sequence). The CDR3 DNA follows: TGTGCCAGCAGCCAATTTGAAAAACTGTTTTTT. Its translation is CASSQFEKLFF. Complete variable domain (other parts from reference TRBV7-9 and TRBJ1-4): DTGVSQNPRHKITKRGQNVTFRCDPISEHNRLYWYRQTLGQGPEFLTYFQNEAQLEKSRLLSDRFSAERPKGSFSTLEIQRTEQGDSAMYLCASSQFEKLFFGSGTQLSVL.

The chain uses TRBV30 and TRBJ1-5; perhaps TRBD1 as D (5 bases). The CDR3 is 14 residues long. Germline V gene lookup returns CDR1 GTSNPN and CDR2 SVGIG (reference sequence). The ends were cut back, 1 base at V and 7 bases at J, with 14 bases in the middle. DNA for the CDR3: TGTGCCTGGAGTGCCGTCAGGGAGGGGCAGCCCCAGCATTTT. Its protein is CAWSAVREGQPQHF.

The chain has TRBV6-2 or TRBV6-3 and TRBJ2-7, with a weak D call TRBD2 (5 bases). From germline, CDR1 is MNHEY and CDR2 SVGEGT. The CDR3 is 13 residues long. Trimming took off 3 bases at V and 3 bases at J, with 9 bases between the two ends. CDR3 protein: CASSYLGSYEQYF. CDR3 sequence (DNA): TGTGCCAGCAGTTATTTAGGGAGCTACGAGCAGTACTTC.

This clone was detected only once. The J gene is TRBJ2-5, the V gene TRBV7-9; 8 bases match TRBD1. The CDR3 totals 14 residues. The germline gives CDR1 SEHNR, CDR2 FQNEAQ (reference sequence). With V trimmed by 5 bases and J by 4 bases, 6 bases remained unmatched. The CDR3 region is CASSQGQGPETQYF. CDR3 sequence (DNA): TGTGCCAGCAGCCAAGGACAGGGACCAGAGACCCAGTACTTC.

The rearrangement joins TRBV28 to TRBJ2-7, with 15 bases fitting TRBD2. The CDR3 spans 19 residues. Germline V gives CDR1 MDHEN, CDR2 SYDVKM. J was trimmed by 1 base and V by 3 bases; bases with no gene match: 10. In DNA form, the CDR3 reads TGTGCCAGCAGTTTCATGAGGGGACTAGCGGGGGGAGGTTCCTACGAGCAGTACTTC. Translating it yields CASSFMRGLAGGGSYEQYF.

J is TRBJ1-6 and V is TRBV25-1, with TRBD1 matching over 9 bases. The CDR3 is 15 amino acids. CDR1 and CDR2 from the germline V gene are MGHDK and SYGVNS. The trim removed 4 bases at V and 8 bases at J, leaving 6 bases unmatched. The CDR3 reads CASSGGTGTDSPLHF. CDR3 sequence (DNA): TGTGCCAGCAGTGGCGGGACAGGGACGGATTCACCCCTCCACTTT.

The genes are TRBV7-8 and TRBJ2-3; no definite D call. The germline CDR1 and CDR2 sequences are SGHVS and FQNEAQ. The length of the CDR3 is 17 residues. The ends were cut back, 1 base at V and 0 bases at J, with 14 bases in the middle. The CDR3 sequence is CASSLGATTDSTDTQYF. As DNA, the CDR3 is TGTGCCAGCAGCTTAGGGGCAACCACGGATAGCACAGATACGCAGTATTTT.

CDR3 DNA: TGTGCCAGCAATCAGGAGGAAGGAAAAAACATTCAGTACTTC. Encoded protein: CASNQEEGKNIQYF. V and J are TRBV2 and TRBJ2-4, with D maybe TRBD2 (5 bases). Germline V gives CDR1 SNHLY, CDR2 FYNNEI. CDR3 length: 14 residues. With 7 bases removed from V and 4 bases from J, the gap between germline ends came to 14 bases.

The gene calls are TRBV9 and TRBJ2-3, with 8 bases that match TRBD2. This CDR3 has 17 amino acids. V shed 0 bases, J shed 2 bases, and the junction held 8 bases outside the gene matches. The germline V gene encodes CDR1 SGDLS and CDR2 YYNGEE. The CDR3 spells CASSVVGSGGITDTQYF. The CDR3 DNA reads TGTGCCAGCAGCGTAGTCGGGTCGGGGGGGATCACAGATACGCAGTATTTT.

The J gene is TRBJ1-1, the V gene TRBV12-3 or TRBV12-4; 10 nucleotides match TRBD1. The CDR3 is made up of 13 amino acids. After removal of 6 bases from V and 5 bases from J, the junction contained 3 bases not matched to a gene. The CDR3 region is CASRGQGSTEAFF. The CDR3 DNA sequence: TGTGCCAGCAGGGGACAGGGGTCGACTGAAGCTTTCTTT.

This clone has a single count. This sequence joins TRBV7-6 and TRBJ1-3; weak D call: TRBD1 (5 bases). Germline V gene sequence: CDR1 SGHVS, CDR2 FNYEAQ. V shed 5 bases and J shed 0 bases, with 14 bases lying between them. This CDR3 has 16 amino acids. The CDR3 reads CASSTGTSSSGNTIYF. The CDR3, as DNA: TGTGCCAGCAGCACGGGGACTTCCAGCTCTGGAAACACCATATATTTT.

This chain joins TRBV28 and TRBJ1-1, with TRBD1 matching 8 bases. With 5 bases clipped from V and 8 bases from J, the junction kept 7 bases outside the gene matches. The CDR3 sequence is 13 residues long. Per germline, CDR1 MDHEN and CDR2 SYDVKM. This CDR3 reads CASSDRGSIEAFF. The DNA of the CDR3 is TGTGCCAGCAGTGACAGGGGTAGTATAGAAGCTTTCTTT.

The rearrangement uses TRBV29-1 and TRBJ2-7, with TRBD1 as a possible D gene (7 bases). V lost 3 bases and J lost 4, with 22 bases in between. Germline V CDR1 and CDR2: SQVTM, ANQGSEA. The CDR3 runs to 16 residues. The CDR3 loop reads CSVEEGAFFPSYEQYF. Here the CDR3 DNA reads TGCAGCGTTGAGGAGGGGGCCTTTTTCCCCTCGTACGAGCAGTACTTC.

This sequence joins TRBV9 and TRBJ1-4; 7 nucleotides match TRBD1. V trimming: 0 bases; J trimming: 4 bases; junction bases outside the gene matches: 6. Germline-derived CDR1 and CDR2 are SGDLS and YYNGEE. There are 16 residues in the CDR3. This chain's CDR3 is CASSVGGGTGNEKLFF. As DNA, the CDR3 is TGTGCCAGCAGCGTAGGAGGGGGCACTGGTAATGAAAAACTGTTTTTT.